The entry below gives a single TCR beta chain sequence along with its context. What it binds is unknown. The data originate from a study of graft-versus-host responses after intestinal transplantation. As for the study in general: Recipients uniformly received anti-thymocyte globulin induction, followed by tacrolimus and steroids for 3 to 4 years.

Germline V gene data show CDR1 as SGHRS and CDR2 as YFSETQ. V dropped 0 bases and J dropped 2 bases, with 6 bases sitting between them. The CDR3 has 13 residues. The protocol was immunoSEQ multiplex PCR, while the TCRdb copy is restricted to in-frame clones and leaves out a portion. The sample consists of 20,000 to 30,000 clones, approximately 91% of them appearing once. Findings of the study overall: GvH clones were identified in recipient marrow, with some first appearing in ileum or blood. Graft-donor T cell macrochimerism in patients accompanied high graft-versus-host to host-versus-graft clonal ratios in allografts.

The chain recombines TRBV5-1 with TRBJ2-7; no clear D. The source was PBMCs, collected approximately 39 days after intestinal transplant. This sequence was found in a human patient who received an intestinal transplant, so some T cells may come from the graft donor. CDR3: CASSLDTAYEQYF. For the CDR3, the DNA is TGCGCCAGCAGCTTGGACACAGCCTACGAGCAGTACTTC.